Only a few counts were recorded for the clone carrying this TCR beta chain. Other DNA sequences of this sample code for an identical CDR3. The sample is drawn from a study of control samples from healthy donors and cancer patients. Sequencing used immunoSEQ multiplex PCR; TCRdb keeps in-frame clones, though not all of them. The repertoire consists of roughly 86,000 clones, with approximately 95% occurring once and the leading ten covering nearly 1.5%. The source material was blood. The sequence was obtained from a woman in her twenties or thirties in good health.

The CDR3 DNA reads TGTGCCAGCAGTTACCCCAGCCAGCCCCAGCATTTT. This sequence encodes CASSYPSQPQHF. The V call is TRBV6-6, the J call TRBJ1-5; D is undetermined. Germline CDR1 is MNHNY and CDR2 is SVGAGI (reference sequence). This CDR3 comprises 12 residues. Trimming removed 2 bases at V and 7 bases at J, with 6 bases between.